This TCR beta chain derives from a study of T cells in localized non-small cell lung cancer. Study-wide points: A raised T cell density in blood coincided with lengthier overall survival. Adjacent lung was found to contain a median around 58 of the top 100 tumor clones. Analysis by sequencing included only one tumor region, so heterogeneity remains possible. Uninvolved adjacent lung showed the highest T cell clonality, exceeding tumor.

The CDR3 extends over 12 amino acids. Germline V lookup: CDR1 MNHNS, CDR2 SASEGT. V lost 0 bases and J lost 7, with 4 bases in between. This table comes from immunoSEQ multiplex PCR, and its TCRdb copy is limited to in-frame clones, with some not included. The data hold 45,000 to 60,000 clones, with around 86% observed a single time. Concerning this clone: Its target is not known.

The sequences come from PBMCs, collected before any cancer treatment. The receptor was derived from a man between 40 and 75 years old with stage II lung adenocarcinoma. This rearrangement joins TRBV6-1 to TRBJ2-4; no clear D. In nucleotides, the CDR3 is TGTGCCAGCAGTGAAGCTCTCAACATTCAGTACTTC. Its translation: CASSEALNIQYF.